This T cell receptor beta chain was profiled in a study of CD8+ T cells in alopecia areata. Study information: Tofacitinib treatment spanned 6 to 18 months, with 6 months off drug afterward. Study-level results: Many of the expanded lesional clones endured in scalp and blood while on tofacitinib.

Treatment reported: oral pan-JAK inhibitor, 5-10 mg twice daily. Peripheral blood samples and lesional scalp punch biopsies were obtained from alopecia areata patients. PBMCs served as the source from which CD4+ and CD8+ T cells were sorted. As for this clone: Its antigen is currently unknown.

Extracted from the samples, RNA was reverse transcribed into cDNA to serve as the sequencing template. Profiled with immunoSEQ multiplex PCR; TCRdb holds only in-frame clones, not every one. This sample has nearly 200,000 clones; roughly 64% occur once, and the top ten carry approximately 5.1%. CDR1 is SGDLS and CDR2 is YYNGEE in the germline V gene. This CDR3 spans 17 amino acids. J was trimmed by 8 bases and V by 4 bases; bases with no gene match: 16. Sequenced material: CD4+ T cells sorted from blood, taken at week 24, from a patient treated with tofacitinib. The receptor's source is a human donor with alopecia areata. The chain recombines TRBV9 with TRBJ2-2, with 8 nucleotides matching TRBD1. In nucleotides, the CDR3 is TGTGCCAGCAGCATCCTCCCGGGACAGGACAGAGGTGGGGAGCTGTTTTTT. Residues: CASSILPGQDRGGELFF.